The present entry profiles one T cell receptor beta chain with its context. No antigen is known for it. The data stem from a study of cytomegalovirus exposure and HLA in healthy donors. For the study at large: Across about 400 genotyped donors, roughly 85% landed in the Caucasian-associated ancestry cluster.

Overall study results and limits: An analysis done earlier found most TCR beta V segments productive about 87% or about 30% of the time. According to reports, the classifier identified cytomegalovirus status with high specificity and sensitivity. In a later analysis, specific HLA alleles were associated with over 15,000 TCR beta sequences at a 0.05 false discovery rate.

PCR used 60 Vbeta primers and 13 Jbeta primers. Profiling relied on immunoSEQ multiplex PCR, and the TCRdb table lists in-frame clones only, not all of them. Among 180,000 or so clones listed, 80% to 90% were seen once. CDR3 length equals 18 residues. Germline-derived CDR1 and CDR2 are SGHDT and YYEEEE. V lost 0 bases and J lost 7; bases outside the gene matches: 15. Sequencing was done on a sample of PBMCs. V usage is TRBV5-6 and J usage is TRBJ2-1; 8 nucleotides match TRBD1. This receptor was identified in a man aged 18 to 35 in good health and CMV-seropositive. CDR3 bases: TGTGCCAGCAGCTTGGCAGTCGGACAGGGAGCGCGGGTTAATGAGCAGTTCTTC. Encoded protein: CASSLAVGQGARVNEQFF.